The next 15 T cell receptor beta chains were all read from a single sample in a study of blood T cell repertoires in COVID-19. Assay: immunoSEQ multiplex PCR; the TCRdb copy retains only in-frame clones and omits some. The sample carries around 270,000 clones, around nine tenths recorded once. Sequenced input: peripheral blood. The source is a man younger than 45 with active or convalescent COVID-19.

V gene TRBV20-1 combines with J gene TRBJ1-2, with D tentatively TRBD1 (6 bases). Germline-derived CDR1 and CDR2 are DFQATT and SNEGSKA (reference sequence). The V gene lost 7 bases and the J gene lost 8 bases, with 14 bases spanning the gap. There are 11 residues in the CDR3. The CDR3 region is CSGDTGWGYTF. For the CDR3, the DNA is TGCAGTGGGGACACAGGGTGGGGCTACACCTTC.

DNA of the CDR3: TGTGCCAGCAGTGAAGCCCGGCTACTAGCGGCCAGCACAGATACGCAGTATTTT. Translated: CASSEARLLAASTDTQYF. The rearrangement joins TRBV6-1 to TRBJ2-3; 8 bases are a match to TRBD2. CDR3 length: 18 amino acids. V lost 0 bases, J lost 0 bases, and 8 bases stayed unmatched. Germline V lookup: CDR1 MNHNS, CDR2 SASEGT.

The chain recombines TRBV30 with TRBJ1-4, with TRBD1 identical over 7 bases. Germline lookup yields CDR1 GTSNPN and CDR2 SVGIG (reference sequence). This CDR3 has 15 residues. The trim removed 1 base at V and 1 base at J, leaving 3 bases unmatched. DNA for the CDR3: TGTGCCTGGAGTGCCCACAGGGGAACTAATGAAAAACTGTTTTTT. Protein product: CAWSAHRGTNEKLFF.

J is TRBJ2-4 and V is TRBV4-3; D is perhaps TRBD1 (5 bases). The CDR3 totals 17 residues. V was shortened by 0 bases and J by 7 bases, with 19 bases between the two germline ends. Per germline, CDR1 LGHNA and CDR2 YSLEER. As DNA, the CDR3 is TGCGCCAGCAGCCAAGATCCCGGCCCAGGGTTTGGGAACATTCAGTACTTC. Amino acids: CASSQDPGPGFGNIQYF.

The chain recombines TRBV6-2 or TRBV6-3 with TRBJ2-4; perhaps TRBD2 as D (6 bases). The V end lost 4 bases, the J end lost 8 bases, and 12 bases lay between the germline ends. The CDR3 has 13 residues. Germline V gene lookup returns CDR1 MNHEY and CDR2 SVGEGT. CDR3 sequence: CASSLWGEDIQYF. In nucleotides, the CDR3 is TGTGCCAGCAGTTTGTGGGGGGAGGACATTCAGTACTTC.

This chain links TRBV7-8 with TRBJ1-5, with TRBD1 identical over 11 bases. Per the germline V gene, CDR1 is SGHVS and CDR2 is FQNEAQ. The CDR3 is 15 amino acids. Trimming cost V 2 bases and J 6 bases; bases outside gene matches: 3. The CDR3 coding sequence is TGTGCCAGCAGCTTAAGAGGGACAGGGGGTCAGCCCCAGCATTTT. This sequence encodes CASSLRGTGGQPQHF. Complete variable domain (other parts from reference TRBV7-8 and TRBJ1-5): GAGVSQSPRYKVAKRGQDVALRCDPISGHVSLFWYQQALGQGPEFLTYFQNEAQLDKSGLPSDRFFAERPEGSVSTLKIQRTQQEDSAVYLCASSLRGTGGQPQHFGDGTRLSIL.

This chain uses TRBV24-1 with TRBJ2-1; D is possibly TRBD2 (7 bases). The germline CDR1 and CDR2 sequences are KGHDR and SFDVKD. V lost 7 bases and J 0 bases, leaving 12 bases between the germline ends. The CDR3 has 15 amino acids. The CDR3 reads CATRGGPCSYNEQFF. The CDR3 DNA sequence: TGTGCCACCAGGGGGGGGCCCTGCTCCTACAATGAGCAGTTCTTC.

This clone was detected many times. The chain links TRBV7-2 to TRBJ1-3; tentative D call: TRBD1 (5 bases). V lost 1 base, J lost 5 bases, and 15 bases lay in between. The germline CDR1 and CDR2 sequences are SGHTA and FQGNSA. The CDR3 spans 16 residues. The CDR3 here is CASSLDRRGSRNTIYF. The CDR3 DNA is TGTGCCAGCAGCTTAGATCGCCGGGGGTCCAGAAACACCATATATTTT.

The chain joins TRBV5-5 to TRBJ1-4; 7 bases line up with TRBD1. This CDR3 has 14 residues. V trimming: 4 bases; J trimming: 4 bases; junction bases outside the gene matches: 4. Germline values: CDR1 SGHKS, CDR2 YYEKEE (reference sequence). In DNA form, the CDR3 reads TGTGCCAGCAGCGGACAGGCCCGTAATGAAAAACTGTTTTTT. It codes for CASSGQARNEKLFF.

This clone was detected a few times. The chain has TRBV9 and TRBJ1-5, with D unresolved. With 3 bases removed from V and 6 bases from J, the gap between germline ends came to 13 bases. From germline, CDR1 is SGDLS and CDR2 YYNGEE. The CDR3 length is 14 residues. CDR3 sequence reads: CASSETPTVQPQHF. As DNA, the CDR3 is TGTGCCAGCAGCGAGACACCAACGGTTCAGCCCCAGCATTTT. The full variable domain, in which reference TRBV9 and TRBJ1-5 provide the parts outside the CDR3, is DSGVTQTPKHLITATGQRVTLRCSPRSGDLSVYWYQQSLDQGLQFLIQYYNGEERAKGNILERFSAQQFPDLHSELNLSSLELGDSALYFCASSETPTVQPQHFGDGTRLSIL.

V gene TRBV5-1 combines with J gene TRBJ1-1, with 8 bases fitting TRBD1. The CDR3 covers 17 residues. Germline assignment: CDR1 SGHRS and CDR2 YFSETQ. Unmatched junction bases numbered 9, after V lost 1 base and J lost 1 base. The CDR3 DNA sequence: TGCGCCAGCAGCTTGTTTCTGGACAGGGAGGGGAACACTGAAGCTTTCTTT. Amino acids: CASSLFLDREGNTEAFF.

The V call is TRBV6-5, the J call TRBJ1-2; the D gene is possibly TRBD1 (6 bases). CDR1 and CDR2 from the germline V gene are MNHEY and SVGAGI. The V and J ends lost 6 bases and 4 bases respectively, with 9 bases between them. CDR3 length: 12 amino acids. The CDR3 protein is CASRPTGYGYTF. The CDR3 region has the DNA TGTGCCAGCAGGCCGACAGGCTATGGCTACACCTTC.

V and J are TRBV4-2 and TRBJ1-5, with 7 bases aligning to TRBD1. Germline V gene data show CDR1 as LGHNA and CDR2 as YNFKEQ. Trimming cost V 1 base and J 5 bases; bases outside gene matches: 11. The CDR3 is 17 residues long. The CDR3 spells CASSQGTAGGRDQPQHF. CDR3 DNA sequence: TGTGCCAGCAGCCAAGGAACCGCAGGGGGACGGGATCAGCCCCAGCATTTT.

V is TRBV7-9 and J is TRBJ1-6; D is unclear. From germline, CDR1 is SEHNR and CDR2 FQNEAQ (reference sequence). The germline V and J ends were trimmed by 4 bases and 8 bases, with 15 bases remaining between them. This CDR3 has 15 residues. The CDR3 nucleotides read TGTGCCAGCAGCTCCAACCCGGGGATGGATTCACCCCTCCACTTT. Protein: CASSSNPGMDSPLHF.

The V gene is TRBV25-1, the J gene TRBJ1-4; 10 bases match TRBD1. This CDR3 has 16 residues. The V and J ends lost 5 bases and 0 bases, in that order; junction bases with no gene match: 3. Germline V gene data show CDR1 as MGHDK and CDR2 as SYGVNS. DNA of the CDR3: TGTGCCAGCAGTAAGGACAGGGGGGCAACTAATGAAAAACTGTTTTTT. Amino acid sequence: CASSKDRGATNEKLFF.